This record covers a single T cell receptor beta chain. Its antigen is undetermined. Data came from immunoSEQ multiplex PCR; TCRdb stores just in-frame clones and leaves some out. Here the sample spans more than 50,000 clones, around 81% being singletons. The data belong to a study of vaccination effects on CD4 cells after COVID-19. Before any sequencing was done, the ViraFEST assay used viral peptide pools to expand antigen-specific CD4+ T cells. The authors isolated CD4+ T cells after more than eight days of culture. Findings and caveats of the study: Late post-vaccination, clones induced by infection and those induced by vaccine underwent marked clonal contraction. Missing from the study were early post-infection timepoints, and its convalescent patients were few.

Trimming stripped 3 bases from V and 3 bases from J, with 8 bases between. The CDR3 extends over 13 amino acids. Source: CD4+ T cells from PBMCs cultured with HCoV-229E spike peptides, taken before COVID-19 vaccination. The gene calls are TRBV12-3 or TRBV12-4 and TRBJ1-1; D might be TRBD1 (5 bases). The origin of this receptor is a human donor who received a COVID-19 vaccine. CDR3 sequence (DNA): TGTGCCAGCAGTTTCACAGGCGACACTGAAGCTTTCTTT. It codes for CASSFTGDTEAFF.